The TCR beta chain described here comes from a study of T cell responses to AZD1222 COVID-19 vaccine (dated by TCRdb to about 2021). Context from the whole study: Because spike-specific TCR depth and breadth did not differ between the two schedules, AZD1222 recipients who got a second dose at roughly 4 weeks were pooled with those who got a second dose at roughly 12 weeks. TCR sequencing was performed for more than 230 trial participants, of whom 200 to 210 were given two doses of AZD1222 and approximately 25 were given two doses of MenACWY control vaccine. Trial participants were enrolled by age into subgroups of 18-55, 56-69 and 70-plus years, and about 150, 27 and 61 TCR-sequenced participants, respectively, were included in these subgroups.

Read against the paper, the sample's time point label means: baseline before first vaccination. Samples from vaccinated people were obtained from the UK trials COV001 and COV002, which included a single-blind randomized controlled phase 2/3 trial of AZD1222 (ChAdOx1 nCoV-19) in healthy adults. Trial participant PBMC samples were collected at day 0 and day 28 after the second dose for TCRbeta chain sequencing. Trimming costs V 1 base and J 0 bases, and their ends lie 9 bases apart. Based on the germline V gene (reference sequence), the CDR1 and CDR2 sequences are MNHEY and SMNVEV. The CDR3 goes from the cysteine to the phenylalanine over 15 residues. Just CDR3 DNA is preserved here, 45 bases in frame from base 1. A remark on this clone: The antigen it recognizes is unknown. The input lacks base qualities; no much larger clone sits a single base away.

Study-wide findings and limitations: Vaccine-associated CD4 TCRs spanned the whole spike protein, with dominant responses in regions 160-218 and 743-854. Because no day 14 peak-response samples were available, the repertoires could be characterized only after the peak T cell response. Reportedly, almost half of the unique spike-specific TCRs recognized epitopes lying outside the regions that are mutated in the B.1.351 and B.1.1.7 variants. The 56-69-year group was small, and its depth increase did not reach significance, likely because of low power. Participants were mostly white British and included more females than males, and it was suggested by the authors that clonal diversity may have been underestimated. After two AZD1222 doses, both the breadth and the depth of spike-specific TCRs were significantly higher than at day 0 and than in MenACWY recipients. Only a handful of AZD1222 recipients were SARS-CoV-2 seropositive at baseline, limiting conclusions about previously exposed vaccinees.

The CDR3 regions of human TCRbeta chains were analyzed by immunosequencing. On the authors' methods: Repertoire TCRs were matched against a reference library of SARS-CoV-2-specific TCRs generated with the MIRA antigen-specificity platform. Breadth was defined as the fraction of unique TCRs that were SARS-CoV-2-associated, and depth was defined as the fraction of total T cells that were SARS-CoV-2-associated. Using the MIRA data, each spike-specific TCR was assigned both to the spike region to which the TCR was reactive and to a CD4 or CD8 class. Log10-transformed breadth and depth values were compared by one-way ANOVA with Sidak's multiple comparisons tests. TCRdb holds this immuneACCESS table with in-frame rearrangements only. Some clones are missing; in checked studies, unresolved V genes explain under half, and the rest has no known cause. V and J calls and clone size are copied from that table; D and trimming were computed from the DNA. Within this sample are around 86,000 clones, with 90% of them counted one time only. The ten largest account for roughly 9.1% of the sample.

The chain is made from TRBV27 and TRBJ1-1, with an unclear D gene assignment. This specimen was peripheral blood, taken on day 0 of AZD1222 vaccination. The clonotype was recovered from an adult in good health. The base sequence is TGTGCCAGCAGTTTATTTCGGCAGATGAACACTGAAGCTTTCTTT. Its protein reads: CASSLFRQMNTEAFF.